This T cell receptor beta chain was documented in a study of CD8 T cells in Susac syndrome. Germline CDR1 SNHLY, CDR2 FYNNEI. CDR3 length equals 11 residues. V lost 5 bases to trimming and J lost 8 bases, with 9 bases between them. Random hexamers served to reverse transcribe about 0.5 to 1 ug RNA. A single record per CDR3 protein comes from TCRdb applying MiXCR to the immunoSEQ multiplex PCR reads. The sample has approximately 110,000 distinct CDR3 sequences, just over 90% seen once. The gene calls are TRBV2 and TRBJ1-1; D gene unclear. Sequencing was carried out using CD8+ T cells from PBMCs. The origin of this receptor is a human donor with multiple sclerosis. In DNA form, the CDR3 reads TGTGCCAGCAGTCCCTCCCTGGAAGCTTTCTTT. It codes for CASSPSLEAFF.